These 9 T cell receptor beta chains were all obtained from the same sample, sequenced in a study of blood T cell repertoires in COVID-19. Repertoires were generated with immunoSEQ multiplex PCR, while TCRdb's copy carries only in-frame clones and drops some. In the table there are over 150,000 clones, over 80% of which are singletons. Specimen: peripheral blood. These receptors originate from a woman aged 80 or over with COVID-19, enrolled during active disease.

The chain joins TRBV19 to TRBJ1-5, with TRBD1 as a possible D gene (6 bases). CDR1 is LNHDA and CDR2 is SQIVND in the germline V gene (reference sequence). CDR3 length equals 15 residues. The V gene lost 5 bases and the J gene lost 9 bases, with 20 bases spanning the gap. The CDR3 loop reads CASSLRTAAGLPQHF. DNA of the CDR3: TGTGCCAGTAGTCTTCGGACAGCGGCGGGTCTGCCCCAGCATTTT.

The count of this clone is one. This sequence joins TRBV6-5 and TRBJ1-5, with D uncertain. The CDR3 covers 15 residues. With 5 bases removed from V and 1 base from J, the gap between germline ends came to 12 bases. Germline loops: CDR1 MNHEY, CDR2 SVGAGI. The CDR3 sequence is CASSPIPRSNQPQHF. The CDR3 coding sequence is TGTGCCAGCAGTCCCATCCCCCGGAGCAATCAGCCCCAGCATTTT.

The chain is built from TRBV5-1 and TRBJ1-4, with 8 bases aligning to TRBD1. Germline lookup yields CDR1 SGHRS and CDR2 YFSETQ. V shed 6 bases, J shed 5 bases, and the junction held 3 bases outside the gene matches. CDR3 size: 13 residues. CDR3 bases: TGCGCCAGCACAGGGGGCGGAAATGAAAAACTGTTTTTT. As protein: CASTGGGNEKLFF.

The genes are TRBV5-1 and TRBJ2-1; TRBD2 agrees at 7 bases. Germline V CDR1 and CDR2: SGHRS, YFSETQ. The length of the CDR3 is 15 residues. V lost 3 bases and J lost 7; bases outside the gene matches: 10. CDR3 in DNA: TGCGCCAGCAGCTCTCTAGCGGCAGGGTTGAATGAGCAGTTCTTC. It specifies CASSSLAAGLNEQFF.

This chain uses TRBV24-1 with TRBJ1-4; possibly TRBD1 for D (6 bases). Germline CDR1 is KGHDR and CDR2 is SFDVKD. V was cut by 4 bases and J by 7 bases, with 15 bases left in between. CDR3 length equals 15 residues. The CDR3 bases are TGTGCCACCAGTGACCCCGTGACAGGCGGTGAAAAACTGTTTTTT. The encoded protein is CATSDPVTGGEKLFF.

A remark on this clone: A read error may account for a junction end that differs from germline. The chain combines TRBV4-2 with TRBJ2-2, with D unresolved. Per the germline V gene, CDR1 is LGHNA and CDR2 is YNFKEQ. This CDR3 contains 13 residues. This CDR3 reads CASTQTGRGELFF. The CDR3 DNA reads as TGTGCCAGCACCCAAACGGGTCGGGGGGAGCTGTTTTTT.

The chain joins TRBV5-1 to TRBJ2-7; D gene uncertain. CDR1 is SGHRS, CDR2 YFSETQ, per germline. The CDR3 is 13 amino acids. V lost 2 bases and J lost 2, with 8 bases in between. The CDR3 DNA is TGCGCCAGCAGCTTCGGCCAGGCCTACGAGCAGTACTTC. Translated, it gives CASSFGQAYEQYF.

The V gene is TRBV19, the J gene TRBJ2-7; no clear D. The CDR3 length is 13 residues. V was cut by 3 bases and J by 2 bases, with 8 bases left in between. CDR1 LNHDA and CDR2 SQIVND come from the germline V gene (reference sequence). CDR3 in amino acids: CASSIGLTYEQYF. The CDR3 DNA is TGTGCCAGTAGTATTGGGCTAACCTACGAGCAGTACTTC.

V is TRBV29-1 and J is TRBJ1-2; D unclear. Trimming took off 0 bases at V and 8 bases at J, with 16 bases between the two ends. CDR3 size: 14 residues. CDR1 and CDR2 from the germline V gene are SQVTM and ANQGSEA. The CDR3 DNA reads as TGCAGCGTTGAAGAGCGGCGGTTAACCGGAGGCTACACCTTC. Translated: CSVEERRLTGGYTF. The full variable domain, rest sourced from reference TRBV29-1 and TRBJ1-2, is SAVISQKPSRDICQRGTSLTIQCQVDSQVTMMFWYRQQPGQSLTLIATANQGSEATYESGFVIDKFPISRPNLTFSTLTVSNMSPEDSSIYLCSVEERRLTGGYTFGSGTRLTVV.